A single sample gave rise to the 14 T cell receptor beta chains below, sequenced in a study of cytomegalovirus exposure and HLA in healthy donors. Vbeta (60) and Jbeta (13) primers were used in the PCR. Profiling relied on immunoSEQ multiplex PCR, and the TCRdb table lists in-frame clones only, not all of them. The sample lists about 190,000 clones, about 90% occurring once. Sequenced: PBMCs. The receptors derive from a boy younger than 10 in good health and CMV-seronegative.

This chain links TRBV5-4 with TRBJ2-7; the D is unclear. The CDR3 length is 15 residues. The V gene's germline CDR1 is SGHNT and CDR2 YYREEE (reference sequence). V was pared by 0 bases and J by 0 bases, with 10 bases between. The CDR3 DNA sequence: TGTGCCAGCAGCTTGGCCGGGTCACCCTCCTACGAGCAGTACTTC. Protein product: CASSLAGSPSYEQYF. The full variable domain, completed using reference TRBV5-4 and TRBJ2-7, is ETGVTQSPTHLIKTRGQQVTLRCSSQSGHNTVSWYQQALGQGPQFIFQYYREEENGRGNFPPRFSGLQFPNYSSELNVNALELDDSALYLCASSLAGSPSYEQYFGPGTRLTVT.

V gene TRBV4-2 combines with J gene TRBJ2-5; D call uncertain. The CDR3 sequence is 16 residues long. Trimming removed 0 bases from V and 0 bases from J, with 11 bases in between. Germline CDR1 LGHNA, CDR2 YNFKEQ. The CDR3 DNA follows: TGTGCCAGCAGCCAAGATGGTAGGCGGCACCAAGAGACCCAGTACTTC. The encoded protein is CASSQDGRRHQETQYF.

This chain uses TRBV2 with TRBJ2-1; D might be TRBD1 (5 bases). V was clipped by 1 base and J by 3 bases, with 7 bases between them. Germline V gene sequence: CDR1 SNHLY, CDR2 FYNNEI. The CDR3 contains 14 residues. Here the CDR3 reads CASSEETDYNEQFF. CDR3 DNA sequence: TGTGCCAGCAGTGAAGAGACAGACTACAATGAGCAGTTCTTC.

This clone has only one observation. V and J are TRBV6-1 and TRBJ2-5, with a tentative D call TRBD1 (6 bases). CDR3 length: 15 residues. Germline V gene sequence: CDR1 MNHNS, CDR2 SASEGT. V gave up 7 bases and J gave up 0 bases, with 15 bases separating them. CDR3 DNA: TGTGCCAGCACCCTGACAGGTACCGACCAAGAGACCCAGTACTTC. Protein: CASTLTGTDQETQYF.

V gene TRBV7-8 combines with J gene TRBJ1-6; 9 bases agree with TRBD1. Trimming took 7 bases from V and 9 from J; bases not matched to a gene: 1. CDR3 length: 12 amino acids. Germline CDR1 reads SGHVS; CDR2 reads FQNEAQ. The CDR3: CASTDRGSPLHF. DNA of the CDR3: TGTGCCAGCACGGACAGGGGTTCACCCCTCCACTTT.

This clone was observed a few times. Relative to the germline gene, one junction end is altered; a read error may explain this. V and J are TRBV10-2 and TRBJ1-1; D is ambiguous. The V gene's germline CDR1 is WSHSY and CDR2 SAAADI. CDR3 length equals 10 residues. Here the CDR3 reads CASSASGLIF. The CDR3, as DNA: TGCGCCAGCAGTGCTTCAGGTTTAATCTTT.

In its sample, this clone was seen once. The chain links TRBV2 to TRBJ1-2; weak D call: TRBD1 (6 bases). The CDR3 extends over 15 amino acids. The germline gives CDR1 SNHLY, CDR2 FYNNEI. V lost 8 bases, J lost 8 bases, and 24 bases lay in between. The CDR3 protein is CASPGAGENEKGYTF. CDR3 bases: TGTGCCAGCCCCGGGGCAGGGGAGAACGAGAAAGGCTACACCTTC.

CDR3 bases: TGTGCCAGCAGTTACTCGCCGGGGGGTCGGACAGATACGCAGTATTTT. This encodes CASSYSPGGRTDTQYF. The genes are TRBV6-5 and TRBJ2-3; 7 nucleotides align to TRBD2. The CDR3 is 16 amino acids. Per germline, CDR1 MNHEY and CDR2 SVGAGI. V lost 0 bases and J lost 3; bases outside the gene matches: 6.

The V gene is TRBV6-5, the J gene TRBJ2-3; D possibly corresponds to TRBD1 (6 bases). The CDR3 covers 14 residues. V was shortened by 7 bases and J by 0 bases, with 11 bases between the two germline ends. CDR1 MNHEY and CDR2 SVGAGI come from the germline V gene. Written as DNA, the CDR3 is TGTGCCAGCAACAACGGACAGAGCACAGATACGCAGTATTTT. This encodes CASNNGQSTDTQYF.

In nucleotides, the CDR3 is TGTGCCAGCAGCTTAGTCGGGGGAGGCACTGAAGCTTTCTTT. Translation gives CASSLVGGGTEAFF. This chain uses TRBV7-9 with TRBJ1-1; D perhaps matches TRBD1 (5 bases). CDR1 is SEHNR and CDR2 is FQNEAQ in the germline V gene (reference sequence). This CDR3 spans 14 amino acids. V dropped 1 base and J dropped 4 bases, with 10 bases sitting between them.

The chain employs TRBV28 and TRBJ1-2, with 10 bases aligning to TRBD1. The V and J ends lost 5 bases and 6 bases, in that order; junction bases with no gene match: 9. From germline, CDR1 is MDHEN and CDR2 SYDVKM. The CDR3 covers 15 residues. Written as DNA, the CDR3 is TGTGCCAGCAGTCCCCGGGACAGGGGTTGGAATGGCTACACCTTC. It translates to CASSPRDRGWNGYTF.

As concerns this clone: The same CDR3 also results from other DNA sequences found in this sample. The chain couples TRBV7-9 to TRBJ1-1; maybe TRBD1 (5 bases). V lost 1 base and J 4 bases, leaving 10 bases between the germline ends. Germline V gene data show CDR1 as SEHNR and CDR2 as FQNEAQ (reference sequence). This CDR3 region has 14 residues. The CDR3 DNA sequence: TGTGCCAGCAGCTTAGGTCGGGGGTCCACTGAAGCTTTCTTT. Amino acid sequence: CASSLGRGSTEAFF.

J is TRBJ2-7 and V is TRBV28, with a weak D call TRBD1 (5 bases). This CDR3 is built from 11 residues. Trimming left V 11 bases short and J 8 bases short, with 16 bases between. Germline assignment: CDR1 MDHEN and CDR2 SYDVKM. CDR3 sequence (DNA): TGTGCCGAAGGCACAGGAGTCAAGCAGTACTTC. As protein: CAEGTGVKQYF.

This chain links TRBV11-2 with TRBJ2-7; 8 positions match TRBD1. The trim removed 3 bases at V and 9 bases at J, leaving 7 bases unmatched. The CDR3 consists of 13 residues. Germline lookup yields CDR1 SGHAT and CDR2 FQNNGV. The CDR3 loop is CASSLTGVNSQYF. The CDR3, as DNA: TGTGCCAGCAGCTTGACAGGGGTCAATTCGCAGTACTTC.